The 4 T cell receptor beta chains in this list originate from one sample, sequenced in a study of radiotherapy plus CTLA-4 blockade in lung cancer. Clones were sequenced by immunoSEQ multiplex PCR, and TCRdb holds only the in-frame ones, with some missing. Counted here are 52,000 or so clones, more than 60% occurring once; the ten biggest clones make up about 2.9%. Material: peripheral blood, obtained from a patient treated with radiotherapy plus ipilimumab. The origin of the receptors is a human donor with non-small cell lung cancer who had a partial response to radiotherapy plus ipilimumab.

V is TRBV4-2 and J is TRBJ2-2; D is unresolved. V lost 2 bases to trimming and J lost 4 bases, with 20 bases between them. CDR3 length: 18 amino acids. CDR1 LGHNA and CDR2 YNFKEQ come from the germline V gene. In DNA, the CDR3 is TGTGCCAGCAGCCAATCCCTCAGTGGATCCCCGGGCACCGGGGAGCTGTTTTTT. It specifies CASSQSLSGSPGTGELFF.

This chain joins TRBV5-4 and TRBJ2-7; 10 nucleotides align to TRBD1. The CDR3 sequence is 15 residues long. V shed 4 bases, J shed 0 bases, and the junction held 4 bases outside the gene matches. CDR1 SGHNT and CDR2 YYREEE come from the germline V gene (reference sequence). Here the CDR3 DNA reads TGTGCCAGCAGCCCCCGGACAGGGGGCTCCTACGAGCAGTACTTC. This gives the protein CASSPRTGGSYEQYF.

The sample holds a few counts of this clone. The chain joins TRBV9 to TRBJ2-3; 12 nucleotides line up with TRBD2. The V and J ends lost 0 bases and 7 bases, in that order; junction bases with no gene match: 12. Per germline, CDR1 SGDLS and CDR2 YYNGEE. The CDR3 contains 18 residues. CDR3 protein: CASSVGLAGELPQYTQYF. CDR3 DNA sequence: TGTGCCAGCAGCGTAGGACTAGCGGGGGAGCTTCCCCAGTATACGCAGTATTTT. Based on the CDR3 plus reference TRBV9 and TRBJ2-3, the full variable domain is DSGVTQTPKHLITATGQRVTLRCSPRSGDLSVYWYQQSLDQGLQFLIQYYNGEERAKGNILERFSAQQFPDLHSELNLSSLELGDSALYFCASSVGLAGELPQYTQYFGPGTRLTVL.

In its sample, this clone is medium-sized. This chain connects TRBV6-6 to TRBJ2-1; 7 bases fit TRBD2. The CDR3 covers 13 residues. The V segment lost 9 bases and the J segment 2 bases; nucleotides outside the gene matches: 4. The germline CDR1 and CDR2 sequences are MNHNY and SVGAGI (reference sequence). CDR3 nucleotide sequence: TGTGCCAGTTGCGGGGGTACCTACAATGAGCAGTTCTTC. As protein: CASCGGTYNEQFF.